Listed below are T cell receptor beta chains from one sample, sequenced in a study of blood T cell repertoires in COVID-19. Here immunoSEQ multiplex PCR was the method, and the copy in TCRdb shows in-frame clones only, minus some. The table records 200,000 to 250,000 clones, just under 85% of them present only once. Sample: peripheral blood. These receptors all come from a woman aged 60-75 years with active or convalescent COVID-19. CDR3s include the opening cysteine and the closing phenylalanine or tryptophan. The D gene is left open where the match is weak. Clone size is given for some rows only: seen once, a few or many times, or a class if the clone is expanded.

size	V	D	J	DNA	CDR3
-	TRBV5-1	TRBD1	TRBJ1-1	TGCGCCAGCAGCCAGACAGGGGAAAACACTGAAGCTTTCTTT	CASSQTGENTEAFF
-	TRBV19	-	TRBJ2-1	TGTGCCAGTAGTCGCGGGTTAGATGAGCAGTTCTTC	CASSRGLDEQFF
-	TRBV29-1	-	TRBJ2-3	TGCAGCGTTAGGTTAGCCGCTAGCACAGATACGCAGTATTTT	CSVRLAASTDTQYF
once	TRBV29-1	TRBD2	TRBJ2-1	TGCAGCGGGGGACTAGCGGGGGATAATGAGCAGTTCTTC	CSGGLAGDNEQFF
-	TRBV11-2	-	TRBJ1-1	TGTGCCAGCAGCCTAAGACAACAGGGCAGGACTGAAGCTTTCTTT	CASSLRQQGRTEAFF
once	TRBV12-3/TRBV12-4	-	TRBJ1-6	TGTGCCAGCAGTGCCCCGAGGGGGCCCCTCCACTTT	CASSAPRGPLHF
-	TRBV2	-	TRBJ2-1	TGTGCCAGCAGTGGCGAGGGCCTCGATGAGCAGTTCTTC	CASSGEGLDEQFF
few	TRBV5-1	TRBD1	TRBJ1-1	TGCGCCAGCAGCACGACGGACAGGGGATACATGAACACTGAAGCTTTCTTT	CASSTTDRGYMNTEAFF
-	TRBV15	-	TRBJ2-7	TGTGCCACCAGCAGAGATCGGTCGGACAGCCCTCTCTACGAGCAGTACTTC	CATSRDRSDSPLYEQYF
-	TRBV5-5	TRBD1	TRBJ2-2	TGTGCCAGCAGTCTAAGACAGGGGGCCACCGGGGAGCTGTTTTTT	CASSLRQGATGELFF
-	TRBV7-8	TRBD1	TRBJ1-1	TGTGCCAGCAGCTCCAGGGGGGACACTGAAGCTTTCTTT	CASSSRGDTEAFF
-	TRBV7-8	TRBD2	TRBJ2-2	TGTGCCAGCAGCCCACGGACTAGCGGGGAAATCGGGGAGCTGTTTTTT	CASSPRTSGEIGELFF
-	TRBV2	-	TRBJ1-1	TGTGCCAGCACGCGGGGGGCAAGGACTGAAGCTTTCTTT	CASTRGARTEAFF
-	TRBV5-1	-	TRBJ2-1	TGCGCCAGCAGCTTGTCGAGCTCCTACAATGAGCAGTTCTTC	CASSLSSSYNEQFF
-	TRBV10-1	-	TRBJ1-1	TGCGCCAGCAGGGGAGGGCCAGGGCAGGGAGACACTGAAGCTTTCTTT	CASRGGPGQGDTEAFF
-	TRBV5-6	TRBD1	TRBJ1-6	TGTGCCAGCAGCCCCAGGGGGCGCCGAGATCCACCCCTCCACTTT	CASSPRGRRDPPLHF
-	TRBV19	-	TRBJ2-2	TGTGCCAGTAGCTACCCCTATGGGGAGCTGTTTTTT	CASSYPYGELFF
-	TRBV2	TRBD1	TRBJ1-6	TGTGCCAGCAGTGGACAGGGGAGGTCGGATTCACCCCTCCACTTT	CASSGQGRSDSPLHF
-	TRBV6-6	-	TRBJ1-3	TGTGCCAGCACCCTACAGGGTCACAGAAACACCATATATTTT	CASTLQGHRNTIYF
-	TRBV5-1	-	TRBJ2-1	TGCGCCAGCAGCTTGGGCGGGGGCGCAGGGAATGAGCAGTTCTTC	CASSLGGGAGNEQFF